The clone carrying this T cell receptor (beta chain) has ten or more counts. The sample belongs to a study of T cells after yellow fever vaccination. Whole-study context: Fractions of limited cellularity were prepared by means of SMART-Seq v4 Ultra Low Input.

MiXCR, run by TCRdb on the 5' RACE reads, gives a single entry per CDR3 protein. The sample includes just under 600,000 distinct CDR3 sequences, roughly 12% of them seen just once. CDR3 length: 15 amino acids. The V and J ends lost 2 bases and 2 bases, in that order; junction bases with no gene match: 1. CDR1 and CDR2 (germline): SGHTA, FQGNSA. The chain combines TRBV7-2 with TRBJ1-3, with 9 positions matching TRBD1. This sample comprised PBMCs, obtained on the day of the yellow fever booster vaccination. The sequence came from a man aged 25 to 40 who received the YFV17D yellow fever vaccine. CDR3 loop: CASSLTGGAGNTIYF. The CDR3 DNA reads TGTGCCAGCAGCTTAACAGGGGGCGCTGGAAACACCATATATTTT.